This is a list of T cell receptor beta chains from one sample in a study of blood T cells in healthy people across ages. Each CDR3 protein gets one entry after TCRdb re-called the 5' RACE reads with MiXCR. The repertoire holds around 800,000 distinct CDR3 sequences, with about 62% as singletons. Input material: blood. The receptors derive from a man aged 25-45 years in good health. Each CDR3 is given with its conserved first and last residue. The D gene is left open where the match is weak. Clone sizes are given selectively: once, few, many, or a class where the clone is expanded.

D: .
size: .
V: TRBV4-2
J: TRBJ2-7
DNA: TGTGCCTGCAGCTCCTTATTGGGGGGCCGATACGAGCAGTACTTC
CDR3: CACSSLLGGRYEQYF

D: .
size: once
V: TRBV7-9
J: TRBJ2-5
DNA: .
CDR3: CASSSGRAQQYF

D: .
size: once
V: TRBV7-9
J: TRBJ1-2
DNA: TGTGCCACAGGGCATGGACACCACTATGGCTACACCTTC
CDR3: CATGHGHHYGYTF

D: TRBD1
size: .
V: TRBV6-1
J: TRBJ2-3
DNA: TGTGCCAGCAGACAGGGGGTAAAAGATACGCAGTATTTT
CDR3: CASRQGVKDTQYF

D: TRBD2
size: .
V: TRBV15
J: TRBJ2-1
DNA: TGTGCCACCAGCAGAGAGTGGGCTAGCGGGGTGGCCTACAATGAGCAGTTCTTC
CDR3: CATSREWASGVAYNEQFF

D: TRBD1
size: .
V: TRBV12-3/TRBV12-4
J: TRBJ1-6
DNA: TGTGCCAGCAGAGGGACAGTTTGGAGTTCACCCCTCCACTTT
CDR3: CASRGTVWSSPLHF

D: TRBD2
size: few
V: TRBV7-2
J: TRBJ2-1
DNA: TGTGCCAGCAGCCTGCGGGGGGCAGACTACAATGAGCAGTTCTTC
CDR3: CASSLRGADYNEQFF

D: .
size: few
V: TRBV6-1
J: TRBJ1-2
DNA: TGTGCCAGCAGTTTCGCCCGAGCAGGGCGGCGGGGCTACACCTTC
CDR3: CASSFARAGRRGYTF

D: TRBD2
size: .
V: TRBV20-1
J: TRBJ2-3
DNA: TGCAGTCTAGCGGGGGGGCAACAGACAGATACGCAGTATTTT
CDR3: CSLAGGQQTDTQYF

D: .
size: .
V: TRBV20-1
J: TRBJ2-1
DNA: TGCAGTGCTAGTACTTGGGGCAATGAGCAGTTCTTC
CDR3: CSASTWGNEQFF

D: .
size: .
V: TRBV5-1
J: TRBJ2-1
DNA: TGCGCCAGCAGCCGTTGGGGGCATGCCCAGGGCTGGTACAATGAGCAGTTCTTC
CDR3: CASSRWGHAQGWYNEQFF

D: TRBD1
size: .
V: TRBV10-3
J: TRBJ2-7
DNA: TGTGCCATCAGTGAGTCACAGGGGGTAGGGGCCAACGAGCAGTACTTC
CDR3: CAISESQGVGANEQYF

D: .
size: few
V: TRBV2
J: TRBJ2-7
DNA: TGTGCCATCAACTCTCTGCACTACGAGCAGTACTTC
CDR3: CAINSLHYEQYF

D: .
size: .
V: TRBV7-9
J: TRBJ1-6
DNA: TGTGCCAGCAGCTACCCGGGGCCGGGACATTCACCCCTCCACTTT
CDR3: CASSYPGPGHSPLHF

D: .
size: few
V: TRBV12-3/TRBV12-4
J: TRBJ2-5
DNA: TGTGCCAGCAGTTTTACCTCCAGGGGCCAAGAGACCCAGTACTTC
CDR3: CASSFTSRGQETQYF

D: .
size: once
V: TRBV20-1
J: TRBJ2-7
DNA: TGCAGTGCTAGATGGACGGGGAGCTCCTACGAGCAGTACTTC
CDR3: CSARWTGSSYEQYF

D: TRBD2
size: .
V: TRBV4-3
J: TRBJ2-3
DNA: TGCGCCAGCAGCTCCCCCCTCCGGGGGGGCCGTAAGGCAGATACGCAGTATTTT
CDR3: CASSSPLRGGRKADTQYF

D: .
size: .
V: TRBV4-1
J: TRBJ2-5
DNA: TGCGCCAGCAGCCAAGATCCGGCAGGGCGAGAGACCCAGTACTTC
CDR3: CASSQDPAGRETQYF

D: .
size: .
V: TRBV20-1
J: TRBJ2-7
DNA: TGCAGTGCTAGTGCAGGGAACTACGAGCAGTACTTC
CDR3: CSASAGNYEQYF

D: TRBD2
size: .
V: TRBV20-1
J: TRBJ2-3
DNA: TGCAGTGCTAGAGTCCTGACTAGCGAGGGAGAAACGGGCACAGATACGCAGTATTTT
CDR3: CSARVLTSEGETGTDTQYF

D: .
size: .
V: TRBV28
J: TRBJ2-2
DNA: TGTGCCAGCAGTCTAATGACAGTGATCACCGGGGAGCTGTTTTTT
CDR3: CASSLMTVITGELFF

D: TRBD1
size: few
V: TRBV6-1
J: TRBJ2-7
DNA: TGTGCCACCGGACAGGCCTACGAGCAGTACTTC
CDR3: CATGQAYEQYF

D: .
size: .
V: TRBV20-1
J: TRBJ1-5
DNA: TGCAGTGCCGAGGGGGGAAGCAATCAGCCCCAGCATTTT
CDR3: CSAEGGSNQPQHF

D: .
size: .
V: TRBV9
J: TRBJ2-7
DNA: TGTGCCAGCAGCGGAGAAGGGTTCTACGAGCAGTACTTC
CDR3: CASSGEGFYEQYF

D: TRBD2
size: .
V: TRBV4-3
J: TRBJ2-1
DNA: TGCGCCAGCAGCCAAGTAGCGGGCCAAGACAATGAGCAGTTCTTC
CDR3: CASSQVAGQDNEQFF

D: .
size: .
V: TRBV4-2
J: TRBJ2-3
DNA: TGTGCCACTTCGAACAAGAACACAGATACGCAGTATTTT
CDR3: CATSNKNTDTQYF

D: TRBD2
size: many
V: TRBV6-2/TRBV6-3
J: TRBJ2-7
DNA: TGTGCCAGCAGTCGGCCGCGGGGGACCTCCTACGAGCAGTACTTC
CDR3: CASSRPRGTSYEQYF

D: .
size: .
V: TRBV4-3
J: TRBJ1-1
DNA: TGCGCCAGCAGCCCACAGGGCCGGGGCGACACTGAAGCTTTCTTT
CDR3: CASSPQGRGDTEAFF

D: TRBD1
size: once
V: TRBV5-1
J: TRBJ2-1
DNA: TGCGCCAGCAGCGTTACCGGGACAGGGTACGATGAGCAGTTCTTC
CDR3: CASSVTGTGYDEQFF

D: .
size: .
V: TRBV4-3
J: TRBJ2-6
DNA: TGCGCCAACAGCCAAGACTTGATCTCTGGGGCCAACGTCCTGACTTTC
CDR3: CANSQDLISGANVLTF

D: .
size: .
V: TRBV4-3
J: TRBJ2-1
DNA: TGCGCCAGCAGCCAAATAGGGGGTGACACCTACAATGAGCAGTTCTTC
CDR3: CASSQIGGDTYNEQFF

D: .
size: .
V: TRBV29-1
J: TRBJ2-1
DNA: TGCAGCGTGTGGACAGCTGATGGATACGAGCAGTTCTTC
CDR3: CSVWTADGYEQFF

D: TRBD2
size: .
V: TRBV27
J: TRBJ2-3
DNA: TGTGCCAGCAGTTTGGGGCGGGGGATAACAGATACGCAGTATTTT
CDR3: CASSLGRGITDTQYF

D: .
size: once
V: TRBV4-2
J: TRBJ2-3
DNA: TGTGCCAGCAGCCAAGGTGGGCCTAGGAATACGCAGTATTTT
CDR3: CASSQGGPRNTQYF

D: .
size: few
V: TRBV5-1
J: TRBJ2-7
DNA: TGCGCCAGCAGCTTGGGCTCGAGGAGCTACGAGCAGTACTTC
CDR3: CASSLGSRSYEQYF

D: .
size: .
V: TRBV4-3
J: TRBJ2-6
DNA: TGCGCCAGCAGCCAAGAAGTAGGGGTTGGGGCCAACGTCCTGACTTTC
CDR3: CASSQEVGVGANVLTF

D: .
size: .
V: TRBV6-2/TRBV6-3
J: TRBJ2-3
DNA: TGTGCCAGCAGAACCTTAGATACGCAGTATTTT
CDR3: CASRTLDTQYF

D: TRBD1
size: .
V: TRBV6-5
J: TRBJ2-7
DNA: TGTGCCAGCAGAATCGGGGGACAGGGGGCTCACGAGCAGTACTTC
CDR3: CASRIGGQGAHEQYF

D: .
size: .
V: TRBV4-3
J: TRBJ1-2
DNA: TGCGCCAGCAGCCCCGTTTATGTGTTAAAGGGCTATGGCTACACCTTC
CDR3: CASSPVYVLKGYGYTF

D: .
size: .
V: TRBV6-6
J: TRBJ1-2
DNA: TGTGCCAGCAGCCCTACCCCCGGACCCGGTGGCTATGGCTACACCTTC
CDR3: CASSPTPGPGGYGYTF

D: .
size: .
V: TRBV29-1
J: TRBJ2-7
DNA: TGCAGCGTTGAATCGGGGGTATACGAGCAGTACTTC
CDR3: CSVESGVYEQYF

D: .
size: .
V: TRBV7-6
J: TRBJ2-3
DNA: TGTGCCAGCAGCTTAGGGATACTCACATCTACAGATACGCAGTATTTT
CDR3: CASSLGILTSTDTQYF

D: .
size: .
V: TRBV12-3/TRBV12-4
J: TRBJ2-3
DNA: TGTGCCAGCAGTTTTAACAGGGCTAGCACAGATACGCAGTATTTT
CDR3: CASSFNRASTDTQYF

D: .
size: .
V: TRBV6-1
J: TRBJ1-3
DNA: TGTGCCAGCAGTGCCGGACTTCTCTCTGGAAACACCATATATTTT
CDR3: CASSAGLLSGNTIYF